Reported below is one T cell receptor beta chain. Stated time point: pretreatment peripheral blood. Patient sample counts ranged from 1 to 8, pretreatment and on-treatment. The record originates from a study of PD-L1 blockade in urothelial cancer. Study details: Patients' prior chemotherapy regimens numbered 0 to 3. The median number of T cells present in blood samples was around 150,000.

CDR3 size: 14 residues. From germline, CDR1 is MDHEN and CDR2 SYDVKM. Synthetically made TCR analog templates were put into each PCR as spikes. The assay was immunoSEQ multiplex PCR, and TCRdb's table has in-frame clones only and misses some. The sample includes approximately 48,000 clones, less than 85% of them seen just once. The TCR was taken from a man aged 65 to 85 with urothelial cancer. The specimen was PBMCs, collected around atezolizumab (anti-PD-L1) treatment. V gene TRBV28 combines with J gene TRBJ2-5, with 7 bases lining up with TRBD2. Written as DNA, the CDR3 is TGTGCTTCCAGATGGGAGGGGCGCCAAGAGACCCAGTACTTC. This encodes CASRWEGRQETQYF.